This TCR beta chain appears in the sequencing data of a study of control samples from healthy donors and cancer patients. Assay: immunoSEQ multiplex PCR; the TCRdb copy retains only in-frame clones and omits some. This sample carries more than 95,000 clones, 85% to 90% of them seen once, and the ten largest clones take 1% to 1.4%. Specimen: PBMCs. This clonotype was obtained from a woman between 45 and 60 years old with colorectal cancer.

The CDR3 coding sequence is TGCGCCAGCAGCTTGGGCGGGAGCACCGGGGAGCTGTTTTTT. It translates to CASSLGGSTGELFF. V is TRBV5-1 and J is TRBJ2-2, with 7 bases identical to TRBD2. This CDR3 is built from 14 residues. V lost 0 bases and J lost 4; bases outside the gene matches: 0. The V gene's germline CDR1 is SGHRS and CDR2 YFSETQ.